The clone carrying this TCR beta chain was observed a handful of times. Its target is not known. The data stem from a study of cytomegalovirus exposure and HLA in healthy donors. Study outcomes and limitations: What a later analysis showed was that several of the most significant clusters appeared linked to common viral pathogens.

The PCR employed 60 Vbeta primers together with 13 Jbeta primers. The table came from immunoSEQ multiplex PCR; TCRdb's copy has only in-frame clones and leaves some out. The top ten hold 0.2% to 0.25% of the sample, which has about 210,000 clones, more than 75% seen once. Between the trimmed V and J ends, which lost 1 base and 6 bases, there was a span of 15 bases. Germline V CDR1 and CDR2: MNHNS, SASEGT. This CDR3 has 15 residues. The origin of this receptor is a girl aged 2 to 9 in good health and CMV-seronegative. This chain joins TRBV6-1 and TRBJ1-2; D is ambiguous. The sequenced sample consisted of PBMCs. This chain's CDR3 is CASSEGAALRDGYTF. CDR3 coding DNA: TGTGCCAGCAGTGAAGGGGCAGCTCTGAGGGATGGCTACACCTTC.